This is a list of T cell receptor beta chains from one sample in a study of T cells in Graves' hyperthyroidism and ophthalmopathy. TCRdb re-derived calls from the multiplex PCR reads in MiXCR, one entry per CDR3 protein. The data show roughly 500,000 distinct CDR3 sequences, with approximately 49% seen just once and approximately 44% held by the top ten. The sample was peripheral blood or thyroid tissue (not recorded which). These receptors all stem from an adult woman with Graves' disease, either hyperthyroidism or ophthalmopathy (not recorded which). Each CDR3 is given with its conserved first and last residue. The order of the fields is clone size, V gene, D gene, J gene, CDR3 protein, CDR3 DNA. A D gene is named only where the DNA matches it firmly. Size is stated for part of the rows, as once, few or many counts, or as a class when the clone is expanded.

few	TRBV12-3/TRBV12-4	TRBD1	TRBJ1-5	CASRGGQRQHF	TGTGCCAGCAGGGGGGGACAGCGTCAGCATTTT
.	TRBV12-3/TRBV12-4	.	TRBJ1-4	CASSQEGGGEKLFF	TGTGCCAGCAGCCAAGAGGGAGGGGGAGAAAAACTGTTTTTT
.	TRBV9	.	TRBJ1-3	CASSVSGMNTIYF	TGTGCCAGCAGCGTAAGTGGGATGAACACCATATATTTT
many	TRBV6-5	.	TRBJ1-2	CASSPTVPNYGYTF	TGTGCCAGCAGTCCGACAGTTCCCAACTATGGCTACACCTTC
many	TRBV25-1	.	TRBJ2-7	CASSEYWTPLWEQYF	TGTGCCAGCAGTGAATATTGGACACCCCTATGGGAGCAGTACTTC
once	TRBV11-2	.	TRBJ2-7	CASSQERQYF	TGTGCCAGCAGCCAAGAGAGACAGTACTTC
.	TRBV7-8	.	TRBJ2-7	CASSLVSRGKEQYF	TGTGCCAGCAGCTTAGTATCCCGTGGAAAAGAGCAGTACTTC
.	TRBV28	.	TRBJ2-7	CASSLEASEIYEQYF	TGTGCCAGCAGTTTAGAAGCCAGCGAAATATACGAGCAGTACTTC
many	TRBV12-3/TRBV12-4	TRBD2	TRBJ2-5	CASRGPGGRETQYF	TGTGCCAGCAGGGGTCCGGGGGGGCGAGAGACCCAGTACTTC
many	TRBV20-1	.	TRBJ1-5	CSVILAGEDSNQPQHF	TGCAGTGTAATCCTCGCAGGGGAGGATAGCAATCAGCCCCAGCATTTT
.	TRBV24-1	.	TRBJ2-2	CATSGGQVTNTGELFF	TGTGCCACCAGTGGGGGACAAGTTACGAACACCGGGGAGCTGTTTTTT
.	TRBV15	TRBD2	TRBJ2-2	CATSTRLAGTGELFF	TGTGCCACCAGCACCCGACTAGCGGGAACCGGGGAGCTGTTTTTT
many	TRBV20-1	TRBD2	TRBJ2-5	CSARDSSSGRGGTQYF	TGCAGTGCTAGAGATTCTTCTAGCGGGAGGGGGGGGACCCAGTACTTC
.	TRBV7-3	.	TRBJ2-7	CASSLQFGRQYEQYF	TGTGCCAGCAGCTTACAGTTCGGGAGACAATACGAGCAGTACTTC
few	TRBV20-1	.	TRBJ2-3	CSAVWVQRRTDTQYF	TGCAGTGCGGTATGGGTCCAGCGGAGGACAGATACGCAGTATTTT
.	TRBV20-1	TRBD1	TRBJ1-5	CSARLRDRGNNQPQHF	TGCAGTGCCCGGCTCCGGGACAGGGGAAACAATCAGCCCCAGCATTTT
.	TRBV15	.	TRBJ2-6	CATSNRVGGANVLTF	TGTGCCACCAGCAACAGGGTCGGTGGGGCCAACGTCCTGACTTTC